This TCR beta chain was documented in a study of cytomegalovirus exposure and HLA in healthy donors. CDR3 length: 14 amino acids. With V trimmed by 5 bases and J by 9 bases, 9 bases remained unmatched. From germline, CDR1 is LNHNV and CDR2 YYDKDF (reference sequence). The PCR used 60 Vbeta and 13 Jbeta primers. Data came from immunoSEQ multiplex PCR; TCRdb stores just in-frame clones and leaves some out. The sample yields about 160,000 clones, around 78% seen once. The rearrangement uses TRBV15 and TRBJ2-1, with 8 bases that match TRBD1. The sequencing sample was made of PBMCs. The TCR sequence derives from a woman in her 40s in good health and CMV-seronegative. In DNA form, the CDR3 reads TGTGCCACCAGCGGAGTTGACAGGGGAGGTGAGCAGTTCTTC. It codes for CATSGVDRGGEQFF.